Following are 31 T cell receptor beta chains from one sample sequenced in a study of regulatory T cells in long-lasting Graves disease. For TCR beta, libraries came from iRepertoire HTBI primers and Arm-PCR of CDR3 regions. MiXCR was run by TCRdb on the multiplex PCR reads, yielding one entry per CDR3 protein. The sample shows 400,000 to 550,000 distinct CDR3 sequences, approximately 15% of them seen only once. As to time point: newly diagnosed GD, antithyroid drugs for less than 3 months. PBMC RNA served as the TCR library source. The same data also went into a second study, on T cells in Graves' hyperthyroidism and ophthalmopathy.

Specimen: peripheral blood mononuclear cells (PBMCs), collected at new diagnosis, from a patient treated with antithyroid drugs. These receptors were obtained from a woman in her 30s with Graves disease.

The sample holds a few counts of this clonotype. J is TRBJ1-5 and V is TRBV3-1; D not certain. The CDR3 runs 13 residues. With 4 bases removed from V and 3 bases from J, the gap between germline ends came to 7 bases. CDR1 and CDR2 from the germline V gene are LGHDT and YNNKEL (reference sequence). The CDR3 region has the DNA TGTGCCAGCAGCCCAGAAGCCAATCAGCCCCAGCATTTT. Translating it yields CASSPEANQPQHF.

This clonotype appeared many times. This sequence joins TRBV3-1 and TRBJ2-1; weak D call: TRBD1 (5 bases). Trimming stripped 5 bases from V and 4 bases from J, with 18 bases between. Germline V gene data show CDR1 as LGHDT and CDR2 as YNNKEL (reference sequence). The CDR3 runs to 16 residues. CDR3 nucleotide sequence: TGTGCCAGCAGCTCCACACTTTCAGACAGATACAATGAGCAGTTCTTC. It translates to CASSSTLSDRYNEQFF.

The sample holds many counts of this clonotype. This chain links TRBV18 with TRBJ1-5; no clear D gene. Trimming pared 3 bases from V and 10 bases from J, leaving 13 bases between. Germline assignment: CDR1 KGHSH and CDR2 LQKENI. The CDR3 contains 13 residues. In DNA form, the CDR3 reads TGTGCCAGCTCACCCACCAGTGTCGAACCCCAGCATTTT. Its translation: CASSPTSVEPQHF.

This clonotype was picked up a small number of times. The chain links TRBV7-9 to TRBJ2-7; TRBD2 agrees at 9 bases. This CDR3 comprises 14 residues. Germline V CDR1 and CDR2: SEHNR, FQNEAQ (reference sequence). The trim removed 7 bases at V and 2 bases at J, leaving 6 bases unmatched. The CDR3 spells CASTLTSGPYEQYF. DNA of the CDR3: TGTGCCAGCACCCTGACTAGCGGACCCTACGAGCAGTACTTC.

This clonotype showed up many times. The CDR3 region is CASSYRAGSNTEAFF. The DNA of the CDR3 is TGTGCCAGCAGTTACCGGGCAGGATCGAACACTGAAGCTTTCTTT. The chain couples TRBV6-2 or TRBV6-3 to TRBJ1-1; no reliable D call. The CDR3 spans 15 residues. Per the germline V gene, CDR1 is MNHEY and CDR2 is SVGEGT. Trimming removed 2 bases at V and 1 base at J, with 11 bases between.

CDR3 region: CATSDPRTGLTYNEQFF. The DNA for the CDR3 is TGTGCCACCAGTGATCCACGGACAGGGCTGACCTACAATGAGCAGTTCTTC. This chain links TRBV24-1 with TRBJ2-1, with 8 nucleotides matching TRBD1. The trim removed 3 bases at V and 2 bases at J, leaving 8 bases unmatched. Germline lookup yields CDR1 KGHDR and CDR2 SFDVKD. The CDR3 runs 17 residues.

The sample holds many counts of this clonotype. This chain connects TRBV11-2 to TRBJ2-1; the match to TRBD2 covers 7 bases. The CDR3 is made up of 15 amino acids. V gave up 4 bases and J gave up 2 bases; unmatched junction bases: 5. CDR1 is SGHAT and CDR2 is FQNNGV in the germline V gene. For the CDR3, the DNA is TGTGCCAGCAGCTCTGTGACTAGCCCCTACAATGAGCAGTTCTTC. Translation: CASSSVTSPYNEQFF.

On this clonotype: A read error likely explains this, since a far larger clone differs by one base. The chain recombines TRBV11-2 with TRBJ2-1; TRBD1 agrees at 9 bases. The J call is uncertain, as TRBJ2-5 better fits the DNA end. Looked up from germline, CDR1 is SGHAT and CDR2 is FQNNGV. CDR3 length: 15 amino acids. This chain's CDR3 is CAGSLDYRGRETQYF. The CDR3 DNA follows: TGTGCCGGCAGCTTAGACTACAGGGGGCGAGAGACCCAGTACTTC.

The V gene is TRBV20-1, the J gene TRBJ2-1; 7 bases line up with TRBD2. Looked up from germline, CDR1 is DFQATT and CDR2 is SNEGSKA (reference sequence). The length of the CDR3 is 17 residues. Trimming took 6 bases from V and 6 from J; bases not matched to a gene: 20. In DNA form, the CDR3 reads TGCAGTGCCACCAGAAGAGAGAGGGCTAGCGGTCCCAATGAGCAGTTCTTC. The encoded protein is CSATRRERASGPNEQFF.

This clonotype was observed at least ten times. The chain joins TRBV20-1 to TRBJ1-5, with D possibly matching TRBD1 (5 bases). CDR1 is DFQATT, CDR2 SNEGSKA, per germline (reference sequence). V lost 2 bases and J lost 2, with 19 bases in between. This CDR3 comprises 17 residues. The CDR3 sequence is CSARMGQLGLGNQPQHF. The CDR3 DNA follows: TGCAGTGCTAGAATGGGGCAATTAGGCCTGGGCAATCAGCCCCAGCATTTT.

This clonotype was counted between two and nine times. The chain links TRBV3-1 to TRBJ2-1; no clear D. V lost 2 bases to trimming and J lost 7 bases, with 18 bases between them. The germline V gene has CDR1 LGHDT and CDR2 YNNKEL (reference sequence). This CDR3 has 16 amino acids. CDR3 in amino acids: CASSQSPPPVRNEQFF. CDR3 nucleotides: TGTGCCAGCAGCCAATCCCCTCCACCCGTGAGAAATGAGCAGTTCTTC.

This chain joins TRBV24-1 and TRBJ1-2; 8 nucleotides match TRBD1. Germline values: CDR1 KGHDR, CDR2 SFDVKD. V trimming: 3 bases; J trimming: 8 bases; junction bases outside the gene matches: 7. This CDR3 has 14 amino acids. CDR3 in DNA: TGTGCCACCAGTGATCCCGACAGGGGCTCGGGCTACACCTTC. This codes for CATSDPDRGSGYTF.

In DNA, the CDR3 is TGTGCCAGCAGTCACTCCTTGAGCGGGAGGAAACTTGGCAATGAGCAGTTCTTC. It encodes CASSHSLSGRKLGNEQFF. The J gene is TRBJ2-1, the V gene TRBV5-6; 9 bases are shared with TRBD2. The germline gives CDR1 SGHDT, CDR2 YYEEEE. The V segment lost 5 bases and the J segment 6 bases; nucleotides outside the gene matches: 18. CDR3 length equals 18 residues.

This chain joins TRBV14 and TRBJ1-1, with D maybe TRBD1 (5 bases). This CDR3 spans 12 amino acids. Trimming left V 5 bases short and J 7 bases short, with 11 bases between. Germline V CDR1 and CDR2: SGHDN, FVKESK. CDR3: CASSSGTIEAFF. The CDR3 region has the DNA TGTGCCAGCAGCTCCGGGACGATTGAAGCTTTCTTT.

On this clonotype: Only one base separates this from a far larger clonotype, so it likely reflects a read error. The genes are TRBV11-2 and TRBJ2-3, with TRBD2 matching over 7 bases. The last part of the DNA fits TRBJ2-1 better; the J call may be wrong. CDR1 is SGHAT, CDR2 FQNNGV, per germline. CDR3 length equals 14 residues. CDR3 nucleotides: TGTGCCAGCAGCCAGTGGGAGGGCCGAAGTGAGCAGTTCTTC. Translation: CASSQWEGRSEQFF.

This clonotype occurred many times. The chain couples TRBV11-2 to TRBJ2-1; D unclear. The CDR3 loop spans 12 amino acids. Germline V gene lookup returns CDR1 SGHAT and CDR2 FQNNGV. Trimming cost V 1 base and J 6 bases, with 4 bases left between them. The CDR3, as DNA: TGTGCCAGCAGCTTAGTGGTCAATGAGCAGTTCTTC. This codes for CASSLVVNEQFF.

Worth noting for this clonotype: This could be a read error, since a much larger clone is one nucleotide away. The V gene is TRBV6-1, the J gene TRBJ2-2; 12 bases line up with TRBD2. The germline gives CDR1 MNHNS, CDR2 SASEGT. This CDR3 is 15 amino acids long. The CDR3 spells CASSGLAGDTRELFF. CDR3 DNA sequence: TGTGCCAGCAGTGGACTAGCGGGAGACACCAGGGAGCTGTTTTTT.

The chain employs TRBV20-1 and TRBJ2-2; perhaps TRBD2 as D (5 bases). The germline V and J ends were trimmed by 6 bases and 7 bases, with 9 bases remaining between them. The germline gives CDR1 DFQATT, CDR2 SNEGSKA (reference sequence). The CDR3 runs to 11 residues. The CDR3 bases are TGCAGTGCCCCGGAGGACGGGGAGCTGTTTTTT. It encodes CSAPEDGELFF.

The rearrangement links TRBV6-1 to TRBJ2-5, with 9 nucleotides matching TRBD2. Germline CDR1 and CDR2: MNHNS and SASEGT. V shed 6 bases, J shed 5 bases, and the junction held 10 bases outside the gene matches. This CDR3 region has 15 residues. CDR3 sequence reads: CASRGREGMGETQYF. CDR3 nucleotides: TGTGCCAGCAGGGGGCGGGAGGGAATGGGGGAGACCCAGTACTTC.

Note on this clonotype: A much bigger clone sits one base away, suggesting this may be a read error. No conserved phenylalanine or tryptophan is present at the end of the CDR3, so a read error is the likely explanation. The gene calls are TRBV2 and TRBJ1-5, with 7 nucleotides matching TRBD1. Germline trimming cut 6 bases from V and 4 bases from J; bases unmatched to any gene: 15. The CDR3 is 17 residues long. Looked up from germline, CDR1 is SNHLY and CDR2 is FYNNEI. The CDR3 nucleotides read TGTGCCAGCAGCCCGGGGCCAGGGGGGAGCGTAAATCAGCCCCAGCATCTT. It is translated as CASSPGPGGSVNQPQHL.

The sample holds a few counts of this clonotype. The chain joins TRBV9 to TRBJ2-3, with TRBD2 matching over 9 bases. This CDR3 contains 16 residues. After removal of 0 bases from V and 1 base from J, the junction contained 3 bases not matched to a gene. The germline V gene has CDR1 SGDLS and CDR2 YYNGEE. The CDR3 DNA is TGTGCCAGCAGCGTAGAAGCGGGAGGTCGCACAGATACGCAGTATTTT. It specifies CASSVEAGGRTDTQYF.

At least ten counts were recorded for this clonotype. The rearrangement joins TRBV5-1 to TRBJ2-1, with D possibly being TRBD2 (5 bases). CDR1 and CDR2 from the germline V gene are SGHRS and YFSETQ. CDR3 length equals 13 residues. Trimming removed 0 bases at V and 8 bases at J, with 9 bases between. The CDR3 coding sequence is TGCGCCAGCAGCTTGGCCTTAGCGTATGAGCAGTTCTTC. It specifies CASSLALAYEQFF.

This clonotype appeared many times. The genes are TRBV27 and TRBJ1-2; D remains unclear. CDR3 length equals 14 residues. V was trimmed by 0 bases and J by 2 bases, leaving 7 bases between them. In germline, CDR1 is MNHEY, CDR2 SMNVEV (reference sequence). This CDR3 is CASSLSMGNYGYTF. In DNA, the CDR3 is TGTGCCAGCAGTTTATCGATGGGGAACTATGGCTACACCTTC.

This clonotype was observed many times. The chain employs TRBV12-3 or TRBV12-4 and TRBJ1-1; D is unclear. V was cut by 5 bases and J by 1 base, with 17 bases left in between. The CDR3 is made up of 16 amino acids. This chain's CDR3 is CASSPHLTAQNTEAFF. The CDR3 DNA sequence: TGTGCCAGCAGTCCCCACCTGACGGCGCAGAACACTGAAGCTTTCTTT.

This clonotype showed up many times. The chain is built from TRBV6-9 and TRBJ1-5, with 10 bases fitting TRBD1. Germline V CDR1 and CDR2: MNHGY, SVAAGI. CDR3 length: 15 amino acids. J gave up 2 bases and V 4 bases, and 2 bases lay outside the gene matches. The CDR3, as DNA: TGTGCCAGCAGTTTTGGGACAGGGGGCAATCAGCCCCAGCATTTT. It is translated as CASSFGTGGNQPQHF.

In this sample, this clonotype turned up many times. Written as DNA, the CDR3 is TGTGCCAGCAGTTCCTTCCCCCCGGGACTAGCTTCTTACGAGCAGTACTTC. Translation gives CASSSFPPGLASYEQYF. The chain has TRBV12-3 or TRBV12-4 and TRBJ2-7, with TRBD2 matching 9 bases. The junction had 14 bases not matched to a gene; V was cut back by 4 bases and J by 4 bases. This CDR3 is built from 17 residues.

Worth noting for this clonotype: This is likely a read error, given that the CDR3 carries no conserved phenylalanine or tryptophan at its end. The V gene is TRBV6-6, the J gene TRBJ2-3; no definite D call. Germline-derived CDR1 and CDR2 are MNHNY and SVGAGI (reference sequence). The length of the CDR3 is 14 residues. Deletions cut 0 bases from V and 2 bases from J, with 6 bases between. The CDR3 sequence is CASSYSPNTDTQYS. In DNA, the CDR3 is TGTGCCAGCAGTTACTCGCCTAACACAGATACGCAGTATTCT.

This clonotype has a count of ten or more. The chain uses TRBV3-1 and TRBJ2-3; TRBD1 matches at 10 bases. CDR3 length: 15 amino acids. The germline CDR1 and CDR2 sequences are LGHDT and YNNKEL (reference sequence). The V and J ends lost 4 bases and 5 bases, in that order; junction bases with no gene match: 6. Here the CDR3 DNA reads TGTGCCAGCAGCCCGCGGACAGGGGGGTTAGATACGCAGTATTTT. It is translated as CASSPRTGGLDTQYF.

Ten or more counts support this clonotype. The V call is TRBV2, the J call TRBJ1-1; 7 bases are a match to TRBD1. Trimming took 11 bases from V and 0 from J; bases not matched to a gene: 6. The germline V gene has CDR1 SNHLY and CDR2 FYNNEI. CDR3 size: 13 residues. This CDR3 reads CAGGQEMNTEAFF. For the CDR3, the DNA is TGTGCCGGAGGACAGGAAATGAACACTGAAGCTTTCTTT.

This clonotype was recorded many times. CDR3 in amino acids: CASSVEGEVGQPQHF. In DNA form, the CDR3 reads TGTGCCAGCAGCGTAGAGGGCGAGGTGGGTCAGCCCCAGCATTTT. V usage is TRBV9 and J usage is TRBJ1-5; D call uncertain. Germline V gene lookup returns CDR1 SGDLS and CDR2 YYNGEE. The CDR3 is 15 amino acids. V was trimmed by 0 bases and J by 6 bases, leaving 13 bases between them. Using reference TRBV9 and TRBJ1-5 for the parts outside the CDR3, the full variable domain is DSGVTQTPKHLITATGQRVTLRCSPRSGDLSVYWYQQSLDQGLQFLIQYYNGEERAKGNILERFSAQQFPDLHSELNLSSLELGDSALYFCASSVEGEVGQPQHFGDGTRLSIL.

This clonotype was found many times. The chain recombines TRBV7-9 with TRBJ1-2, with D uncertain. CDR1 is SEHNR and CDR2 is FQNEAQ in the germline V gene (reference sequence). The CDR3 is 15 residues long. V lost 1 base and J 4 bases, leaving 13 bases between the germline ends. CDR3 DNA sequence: TGTGCCAGCAGCTTAGTTGGGGTGGGAAGCTATGGCTACACCTTC. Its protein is CASSLVGVGSYGYTF.